Described below is a single T cell receptor beta chain sequence and its context. What it recognizes is unknown. Profiled with immunoSEQ multiplex PCR; TCRdb holds only in-frame clones, not every one. Of under 25,000 clones in the sample, 60% to 75% were seen once. This entry comes from a study of tumor-infiltrating lymphocytes in localized non-small cell lung cancer. Study-wide background: Patients included smokers and never-smokers with various histologies, some sampled after neoadjuvant chemotherapy. Resected tumor was paired with non-adjacent uninvolved lung from the same patient.

Study-wide points: IM1 and IM2 tumors showed no difference in T-cell fraction. Different pieces of the same tissue went to different assays, confounding technical variation with intratumor heterogeneity.

V lost 4 bases to trimming and J lost 7 bases, with 23 bases between them. Germline V gene lookup returns CDR1 SGHNT and CDR2 YYREEE (reference sequence). The CDR3 is made up of 16 amino acids. This chain links TRBV5-4 with TRBJ1-1; a possible D gene is TRBD1 (5 bases). The sequence derives from a human donor with non-small cell lung cancer. Material: lung tumor tissue. Here the CDR3 DNA reads TGTGCCAGCAGCCCCCGTGGCACGCGGGGCTCGGTTGAAGCTTTCTTT. It codes for CASSPRGTRGSVEAFF.